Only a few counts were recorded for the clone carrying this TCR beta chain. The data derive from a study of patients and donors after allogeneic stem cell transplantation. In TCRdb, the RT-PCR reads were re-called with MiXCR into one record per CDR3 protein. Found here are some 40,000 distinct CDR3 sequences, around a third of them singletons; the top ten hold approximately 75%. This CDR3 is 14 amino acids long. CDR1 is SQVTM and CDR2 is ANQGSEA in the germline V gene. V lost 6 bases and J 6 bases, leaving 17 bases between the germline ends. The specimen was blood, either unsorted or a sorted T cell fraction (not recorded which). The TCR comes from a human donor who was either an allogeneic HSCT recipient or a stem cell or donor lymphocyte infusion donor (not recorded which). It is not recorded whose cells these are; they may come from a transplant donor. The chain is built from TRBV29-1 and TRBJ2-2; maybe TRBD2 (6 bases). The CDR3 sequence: CSVPSRREPGELFF. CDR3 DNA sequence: TGCAGCGTGCCGAGTAGGAGGGAACCCGGGGAGCTGTTTTTT.